This is a list of T cell receptor beta chains from one sample in a study of blood T cell repertoires in COVID-19. Profiled with immunoSEQ multiplex PCR; TCRdb holds only in-frame clones, not every one. The table shows 200,000 to 300,000 clones, with roughly 80% occurring only once. Sequencing was done on a sample of peripheral blood. These receptors came from a man in his 60s with acute or convalescent COVID-19. Both conserved end residues are part of each CDR3. D genes are given only for firm matches. Clone size is stated in some rows and not others, as once, few, many or a class when expanded.

v_gene	j_gene	abundance	d_gene	CDR3aa	CDR3nt
TRBV11-2	TRBJ2-4	NA	NA	CASSLVLAAGMAYF	TGTGCCAGCAGCTTAGTTCTTGCCGCAGGGATGGCGTACTTC
TRBV6-5	TRBJ2-7	NA	TRBD2	CASSLLAGGDEQYF	TGTGCCAGCAGCCTACTAGCGGGAGGAGACGAGCAGTACTTC
TRBV2	TRBJ2-1	NA	NA	CASSLFEGAYNEQFF	TGTGCCAGCAGTCTCTTTGAGGGGGCCTACAATGAGCAGTTCTTC
TRBV28	TRBJ1-1	NA	NA	CASSLAGGDHTEAFF	TGTGCCAGCAGTTTAGCCGGGGGAGACCACACTGAAGCTTTCTTT
TRBV11-2	TRBJ2-7	NA	NA	CASSFGSGRSYEQYF	TGTGCCAGCAGCTTTGGCAGCGGGCGATCCTACGAGCAGTACTTC
TRBV7-9	TRBJ1-1	NA	TRBD1	CASSQTGKRGEAFF	TGTGCCAGCAGCCAGACAGGGAAACGGGGTGAAGCTTTCTTT
TRBV30	TRBJ1-3	NA	NA	CAWSVGLRNTIYF	TGTGCCTGGAGTGTGGGGCTTAGAAACACCATATATTTT
TRBV9	TRBJ2-3	NA	NA	CASSVALNTDTQYF	TGTGCCAGCAGCGTAGCTCTAAACACAGATACGCAGTATTTT
TRBV7-3	TRBJ2-7	NA	TRBD2	CASSLSGTSGSYEQYF	TGTGCCAGCAGCCTCTCCGGGACTAGCGGCTCCTACGAGCAGTACTTC
TRBV6-2/TRBV6-3	TRBJ2-7	NA	TRBD1	CASSYRGQGRSYEQYF	TGTGCCAGCAGTTACCGAGGACAGGGACGCTCCTACGAGCAGTACTTC
TRBV10-3	TRBJ1-2	NA	NA	CAISESAAGGYGYTF	TGTGCCATCAGTGAGTCGGCTGCCGGAGGCTATGGCTACACCTTC
TRBV28	TRBJ2-1	NA	NA	CATVAEYNEQFF	TGTGCCACTGTAGCGGAGTACAATGAGCAGTTCTTC
TRBV7-2	TRBJ2-2	NA	NA	CASSLAGGPLSGELFF	TGTGCCAGCAGCTTAGCGGGGGGGCCTCTCAGCGGGGAGCTGTTTTTT
TRBV19	TRBJ1-2	NA	NA	CASSMDSPQAGYGYTF	TGTGCCAGTAGTATGGACTCTCCCCAGGCGGGCTATGGCTACACCTTC
TRBV5-1	TRBJ2-1	NA	NA	CASSLLNEQFF	TGCGCCAGCAGCTTGCTCAATGAGCAGTTCTTC
TRBV7-9	TRBJ2-1	NA	TRBD2	CASSFGGLADNEQFF	TGTGCCAGCAGCTTCGGAGGCCTAGCGGACAATGAGCAGTTCTTC
TRBV18	TRBJ1-5	NA	NA	CASSPYSNQPQHF	TGTGCCAGCTCACCTTATAGCAATCAGCCCCAGCATTTT
TRBV11-2	TRBJ1-5	NA	NA	CASSLQSNQPQHF	TGTGCCAGCAGCTTACAAAGCAATCAGCCCCAGCATTTT
TRBV28	TRBJ1-2	NA	TRBD1	CATFTGVYGYTF	TGTGCCACCTTCACAGGGGTCTATGGCTACACCTTC
TRBV2	TRBJ1-1	NA	NA	CASSRGLNTEAFF	TGTGCCAGCAGCAGAGGTCTGAACACTGAAGCTTTCTTT
TRBV6-1	TRBJ2-2	NA	TRBD2	CASSERGAEAGGTGELFF	TGTGCCAGCAGTGAAAGGGGGGCCGAAGCGGGAGGGACCGGGGAGCTGTTTTTT
TRBV5-1	TRBJ2-1	once	TRBD2	CASSLVGLAGGGEQFF	TGCGCCAGCAGCTTGGTGGGCCTAGCGGGAGGGGGTGAGCAGTTCTTC
TRBV27	TRBJ2-1	NA	TRBD2	CASSLSAGVEGEQFF	TGTGCCAGCAGTTTATCAGCGGGAGTAGAAGGTGAGCAGTTCTTC
TRBV2	TRBJ1-5	once	NA	CATREGLGQPQHF	TGTGCCACCAGGGAGGGGCTGGGTCAGCCCCAGCATTTT
TRBV10-2	TRBJ1-6	NA	NA	CASSETVNSPLHF	TGCGCCAGCAGCGAAACAGTTAATTCACCCCTCCACTTT
TRBV9	TRBJ2-1	NA	TRBD1	CASRSGTGGSHEQFF	TGTGCCAGCAGATCCGGGACAGGGGGATCCCATGAGCAGTTCTTC
TRBV10-3	TRBJ2-2	NA	TRBD1	CAISAATGGAQTGELFF	TGTGCCATCAGTGCTGCGACAGGGGGCGCTCAGACCGGGGAGCTGTTTTTT
TRBV7-9	TRBJ1-1	NA	NA	CASSLGQNTEAFF	TGTGCCAGCAGCTTAGGACAGAACACTGAAGCTTTCTTT
TRBV18	TRBJ1-4	NA	TRBD1	CASSPPRRGQTFATNEKLFF	TGTGCCAGCTCACCACCGAGGAGGGGACAGACATTTGCAACTAATGAAAAACTGTTTTTT
TRBV19	TRBJ1-2	NA	NA	CASMTQGNYGYTF	TGTGCCAGTATGACACAGGGAAACTATGGCTACACCTTC
TRBV5-1	TRBJ1-2	NA	NA	CASSLVQDNYGYTF	TGCGCCAGCAGCTTGGTGCAGGATAACTATGGCTACACCTTC
TRBV3-1/TRBV3-2	TRBJ1-2	NA	TRBD1	CASGTGGYGYTF	TGTGCCAGCGGGACAGGGGGGTACGGCTACACCTTC
TRBV7-2	TRBJ2-7	NA	TRBD1	CASSLAAQGAGEQYF	TGTGCCAGCAGCTTAGCGGCGCAGGGGGCTGGGGAGCAGTACTTC
TRBV7-9	TRBJ1-2	NA	NA	CASSPYRDYGYTF	TGTGCCAGCAGCCCATACAGGGATTATGGCTACACCTTC
TRBV11-1	TRBJ2-4	few	NA	CASSPGGAKNIQYF	TGTGCCAGCAGCCCAGGAGGAGCCAAAAACATTCAGTACTTC
TRBV11-3	TRBJ2-6	NA	NA	CASSLEARYSGANVLTF	TGTGCCAGCAGCTTAGAGGCCAGATATTCTGGGGCCAACGTCCTGACTTTC
TRBV15	TRBJ1-2	NA	NA	CATSRETRTIGYTF	TGTGCCACCAGCAGAGAGACGAGAACTATTGGCTACACCTTC
TRBV27	TRBJ2-2	NA	TRBD2	CASSRYGLAGTANTGELFF	TGTGCCAGCAGTAGGTATGGACTAGCAGGAACCGCAAACACCGGGGAGCTGTTTTTT
TRBV29-1	TRBJ1-1	NA	NA	CSVAKTGPNTEAFF	TGCAGCGTTGCCAAGACAGGTCCGAACACTGAAGCTTTCTTT
TRBV7-9	TRBJ2-1	once	NA	CASSSTSSEQFF	TGTGCCAGCAGCTCCACTAGCAGTGAGCAGTTCTTC
TRBV6-6	TRBJ1-6	NA	NA	CASSPSFPLAAPASPLHF	TGTGCCAGCAGTCCCTCTTTCCCACTAGCGGCTCCTGCTTCACCCCTCCACTTT
TRBV30	TRBJ2-1	NA	TRBD1	CAYNRGRLFQSSYNEQFF	TGTGCCTACAACAGGGGGCGCTTATTTCAAAGCTCCTACAATGAGCAGTTCTTC
TRBV18	TRBJ2-7	NA	TRBD1	CASSLPGGASHEQYF	TGTGCCAGCTCACTACCAGGGGGCGCTTCCCACGAGCAGTACTTC